The entry below gives a single T cell receptor (beta chain) sequence along with its context. Using immunoSEQ multiplex PCR, the repertoire was profiled, and TCRdb retains in-frame clones only, with some absent. Among some 200,000 clones listed, approximately 87% were seen once. The data originate from a study of blood T cell repertoires in COVID-19. About the research overall: COVID-19 samples from acute and convalescent phases originated in the United States, Italy and Spain. T cells, B-cell-depleted T cells, or PBMCs provided the cDNA or gDNA that served as material.

Enrolled during active infection, Seattle patients were then followed longitudinally. The junction had 11 bases not matched to a gene; V was cut back by 7 bases and J by 1 base. The CDR3 totals 16 residues. In germline, CDR1 is LNHDA, CDR2 SQIVND (reference sequence). The receptor was derived from a woman aged 65 to 85 with COVID-19, enrolled during active disease. This chain links TRBV19 with TRBJ1-2; the match to TRBD1 covers 8 bases. What was sequenced was peripheral blood. CDR3 in DNA: TGTGCCAGTACCCCTCCGGGACAGGCTTTTAACTATGGCTACACCTTC. This encodes CASTPPGQAFNYGYTF. Based on the CDR3 plus reference TRBV19 and TRBJ1-2, the full variable domain is DGGITQSPKYLFRKEGQNVTLSCEQNLNHDAMYWYRQDPGQGLRLIYYSQIVNDFQKGDIAEGYSVSREKKESFPLTVTSAQKNPTAFYLCASTPPGQAFNYGYTFGSGTRLTVV.